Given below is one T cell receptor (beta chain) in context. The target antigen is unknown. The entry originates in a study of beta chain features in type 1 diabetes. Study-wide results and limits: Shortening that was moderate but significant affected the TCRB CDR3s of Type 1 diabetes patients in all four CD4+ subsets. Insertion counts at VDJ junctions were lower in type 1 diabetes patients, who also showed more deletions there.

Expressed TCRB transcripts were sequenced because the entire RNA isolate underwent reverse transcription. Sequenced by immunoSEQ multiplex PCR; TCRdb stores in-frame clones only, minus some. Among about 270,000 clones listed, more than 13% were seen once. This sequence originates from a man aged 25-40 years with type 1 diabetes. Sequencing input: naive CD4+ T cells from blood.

The CDR3 region has the DNA TGCGCCAGCAGACCCGGGACAGGGGGTAGTGAGCAGTTCTTC. Residues: CASRPGTGGSEQFF. The rearrangement uses TRBV5-1 and TRBJ2-1, with 11 bases lining up with TRBD1. The CDR3 spans 14 residues. Per germline, CDR1 SGHRS and CDR2 YFSETQ. V lost 5 bases and J lost 9; bases outside the gene matches: 7.